The 14 T cell receptor beta chains below come from one sample, sequenced in a study of T cells after yellow fever vaccination. TCRdb processed the 5' RACE reads anew with MiXCR; each CDR3 protein has one entry. The repertoire holds 450,000 to 550,000 distinct CDR3 sequences, with 19% as singletons. The sample was PBMCs, taken 15 days after the yellow fever booster vaccination. These receptors all stem from a man aged 25 to 40 who received the YFV17D yellow fever vaccine.

This chain joins TRBV20-1 and TRBJ2-1, with TRBD2 identical over 7 bases. Germline V lookup: CDR1 DFQATT, CDR2 SNEGSKA (reference sequence). The V and J ends lost 3 bases and 5 bases, in that order; junction bases with no gene match: 10. The CDR3 sequence is 15 residues long. The chain's CDR3 is CSASIRRLADNEQFF. The CDR3 coding sequence is TGCAGTGCTAGCATTAGACGGCTAGCGGACAATGAGCAGTTCTTC.

The genes are TRBV5-1 and TRBJ2-7, with 13 bases that match TRBD2. Germline values: CDR1 SGHRS, CDR2 YFSETQ. The CDR3 loop spans 16 amino acids. Trimming cost V 2 bases and J 4 bases; bases outside gene matches: 6. CDR3 sequence reads: CASSLGTSGMFYEQYF. The DNA of the CDR3 is TGCGCCAGCAGCTTAGGGACTAGCGGGATGTTTTACGAGCAGTACTTC.

This clonotype was seen a few times. V is TRBV7-6 and J is TRBJ2-7, with D perhaps TRBD2 (5 bases). V was cut by 4 bases and J by 0 bases, with 10 bases left in between. Germline V gene lookup returns CDR1 SGHVS and CDR2 FNYEAQ. The CDR3 runs 14 residues. CDR3 sequence reads: CASSSDWNSYEQYF. CDR3 nucleotides: TGTGCCAGCAGCTCGGACTGGAACTCCTACGAGCAGTACTTC.

The chain has TRBV7-2 and TRBJ2-5; the D gene is possibly TRBD2 (5 bases). The CDR3 runs 13 residues. Looked up from germline, CDR1 is SGHTA and CDR2 is FQGNSA. Deletions cut 5 bases from V and 5 bases from J, with 12 bases between. Written as DNA, the CDR3 is TGTGCCAGCAGCGCTCGGGCTAGCGAGACCCAGTACTTC. It translates to CASSARASETQYF.

This sequence joins TRBV29-1 and TRBJ1-4; D possibly corresponds to TRBD1 (6 bases). CDR1 and CDR2 from the germline V gene are SQVTM and ANQGSEA. This CDR3 spans 14 amino acids. Trimming removed 4 bases from V and 8 bases from J, with 17 bases in between. The CDR3 is CSVAGGPDGEKLFF. The CDR3 DNA reads as TGCAGCGTTGCCGGGGGGCCGGACGGGGAAAAACTGTTTTTT.

The table lists this clonotype with a few counts. The V gene is TRBV29-1, the J gene TRBJ2-1; TRBD2 might be the D (5 bases). Germline V gives CDR1 SQVTM, CDR2 ANQGSEA. The V end was cut by 0 bases, the J end by 5 bases, with 23 bases between. The CDR3 runs to 18 residues. The CDR3 coding sequence is TGCAGCGTTGAAGATCTTCTTGCGGGCCCAACCCCGAACAATGAGCAGTTCTTC. Amino acids: CSVEDLLAGPTPNNEQFF.

This sequence joins TRBV4-1 and TRBJ1-5; possible D gene TRBD1, 5 bases. Trimming took off 4 bases at V and 5 bases at J, with 18 bases between the two ends. Per germline, CDR1 MGHRA and CDR2 YSYEKL. The CDR3 has 16 amino acids. CDR3 DNA: TGCGCCAGCAGCCTCTTTGGTAGGGGCGACGATCAGCCCCAGCATTTT. Protein sequence: CASSLFGRGDDQPQHF.

This clonotype was picked up a small number of times. This rearrangement joins TRBV7-2 to TRBJ2-5; 7 bases line up with TRBD2. Losses at the gene ends were 1 base for V and 4 bases for J; bases not matched to a gene: 6. This CDR3 is 15 amino acids long. From germline, CDR1 is SGHTA and CDR2 FQGNSA. CDR3 DNA sequence: TGTGCCAGCAGCTTAGGGGGACTATCCCGAGAGACCCAGTACTTC. The encoded protein is CASSLGGLSRETQYF.

A few counts support this clonotype. The DNA of the CDR3 is TGTGCCATCACGAGACAACTGATACAAACGGAGAATGAAAAACTGTTTTTT. Translation gives CAITRQLIQTENEKLFF. V usage is TRBV10-3 and J usage is TRBJ1-4, with D uncertain. The CDR3 spans 17 residues. The V and J ends lost 7 bases and 5 bases respectively, with 23 bases between them. The germline gives CDR1 ENHRY, CDR2 SYGVKD.

This chain connects TRBV30 to TRBJ2-1, with D unclear. V was cut by 3 bases and J by 4 bases, with 7 bases left in between. Germline CDR1 and CDR2: GTSNPN and SVGIG (reference sequence). The CDR3 spans 12 residues. CDR3 in DNA: TGTGCCTGGAGAAAGGTTTACAATGAGCAGTTCTTC. Its protein is CAWRKVYNEQFF.

The chain is built from TRBV20-1 and TRBJ2-1, with 8 bases identical to TRBD2. The CDR3 consists of 13 residues. Germline CDR1 reads DFQATT; CDR2 reads SNEGSKA (reference sequence). The V gene end was trimmed by 6 bases and the J gene end by 5 bases; junction bases not matched to a gene: 6. CDR3 coding DNA: TGCAGTGCATCTAGCGGGTACGACAATGAGCAGTTCTTC. It specifies CSASSGYDNEQFF.

The table lists this clonotype with a few counts. The rearrangement links TRBV29-1 to TRBJ2-1; no reliable D call. Trimming took 3 bases from V and 4 from J, leaving 16 bases between them. The germline gives CDR1 SQVTM, CDR2 ANQGSEA. The CDR3 totals 15 residues. The CDR3: CSVDRLRPIYNEQFF. The DNA of the CDR3 is TGCAGCGTTGACCGGTTGCGGCCAATTTACAATGAGCAGTTCTTC.

A few counts support this clonotype. The CDR3 region has the DNA TGTGCCAGCGCTTCCGGGTCCTACGAGCAGTACTTC. Amino acid sequence: CASASGSYEQYF. The chain employs TRBV6-2 or TRBV6-3 and TRBJ2-7, with D unresolved. The CDR3 length is 12 residues. V was pared by 8 bases and J by 1 base, with 9 bases between. Germline V gene lookup returns CDR1 MNHEY and CDR2 SVGEGT.

This chain uses TRBV6-5 with TRBJ2-3; 9 bases are a match to TRBD2. Germline assignment: CDR1 MNHEY and CDR2 SVGAGI. The CDR3 runs to 15 residues. V lost 2 bases, J lost 6 bases, and 6 bases stayed unmatched. The CDR3 DNA sequence: TGTGCCAGCAGTTACGAGGCGGGAGGGCCGGATACGCAGTATTTT. As protein: CASSYEAGGPDTQYF.